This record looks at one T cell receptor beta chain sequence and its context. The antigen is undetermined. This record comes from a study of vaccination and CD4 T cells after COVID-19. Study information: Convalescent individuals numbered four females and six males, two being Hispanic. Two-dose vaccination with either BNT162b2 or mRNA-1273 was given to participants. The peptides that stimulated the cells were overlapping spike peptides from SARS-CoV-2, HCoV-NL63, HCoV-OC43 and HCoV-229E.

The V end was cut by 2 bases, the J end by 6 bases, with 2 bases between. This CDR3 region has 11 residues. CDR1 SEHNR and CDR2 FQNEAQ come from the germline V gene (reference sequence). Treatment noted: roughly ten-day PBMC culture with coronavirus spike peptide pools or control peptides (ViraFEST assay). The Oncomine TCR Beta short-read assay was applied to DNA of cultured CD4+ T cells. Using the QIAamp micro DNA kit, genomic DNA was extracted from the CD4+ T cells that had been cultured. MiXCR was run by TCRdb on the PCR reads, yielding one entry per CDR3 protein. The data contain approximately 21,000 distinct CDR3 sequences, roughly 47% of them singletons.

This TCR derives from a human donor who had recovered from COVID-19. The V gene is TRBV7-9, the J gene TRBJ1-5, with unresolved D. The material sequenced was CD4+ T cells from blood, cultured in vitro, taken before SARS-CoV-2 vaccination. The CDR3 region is CASSLSQPQHF. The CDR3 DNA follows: TGTGCCAGCAGCTTAAGTCAGCCCCAGCATTTT. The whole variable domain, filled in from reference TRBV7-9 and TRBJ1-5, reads DTGVSQNPRHKITKRGQNVTFRCDPISEHNRLYWYRQTLGQGPEFLTYFQNEAQLEKSRLLSDRFSAERPKGSFSTLEIQRTEQGDSAMYLCASSLSQPQHFGDGTRLSIL.